The 19 T cell receptor beta chains below all came from one sample that was sequenced in a study of cytomegalovirus exposure and HLA in healthy donors (dated by TCRdb to the late 2010s). Receptors were amplified or captured by the immunoSEQ multiplex PCR assay. The multiplex PCR relied on a mix of 60 forward primers for TCR Vbeta segments and 13 reverse primers for TCR Jbeta segments. The table comes from immuneACCESS by way of TCRdb, which keeps in-frame sequences with V and J called. Part of the clones is missing from these tables; in studies checked, under half for an unresolved V gene and the rest for unknown reasons. The sample table contains 200,000 to 250,000 clones; only one count was recorded for approximately 80% of them. The ten top clones hold under 0.25% of the sample. Sequencing used PBMCs. These receptors were taken from a girl aged 2 to 10 in good health and CMV-seronegative.

Only a few counts were recorded for this clone. The rearrangement uses TRBV19 and TRBJ1-3; D is undetermined. Trimming removed 3 bases at V and 1 base at J, with 16 bases between. Germline V gives CDR1 LNHDA, CDR2 SQIVND (reference sequence). The CDR3 loop spans 17 amino acids. CDR3 coding DNA: TGTGCCAGTAGTATTAATGGAGGCCGAGGATCTGGAAACACCATATATTTT. It codes for CASSINGGRGSGNTIYF.

This rearrangement joins TRBV13 to TRBJ2-3; 8 bases fit TRBD1. Germline CDR1 reads PRHDT; CDR2 reads FYEKMQ (reference sequence). After removal of 6 bases from V and 2 bases from J, the junction contained 10 bases not matched to a gene. There are 16 residues in the CDR3. This chain's CDR3 is CASRPPDRVVTDTQYF. For the CDR3, the DNA is TGTGCCAGCAGGCCCCCGGACAGGGTGGTCACAGATACGCAGTATTTT.

CDR3 DNA: TGTGCCAGCAGTGAAACTAGGATCTACACTGAAGCTTTCTTT. It yields the protein CASSETRIYTEAFF. The chain employs TRBV6-1 and TRBJ1-1; no reliable D call. Germline CDR1 MNHNS, CDR2 SASEGT. There are 14 residues in the CDR3. V dropped 2 bases and J dropped 3 bases, with 10 bases sitting between them.

The chain has TRBV6-6 and TRBJ1-2; D not certain. The CDR3 sequence is 14 residues long. Germline V gives CDR1 MNHNY, CDR2 SVGAGI (reference sequence). The germline V and J ends were trimmed by 0 bases and 3 bases, with 8 bases remaining between them. CDR3 nucleotide sequence: TGTGCCAGCAGTTACTCCGGAGATTACTATGGCTACACCTTC. This codes for CASSYSGDYYGYTF.

V usage is TRBV29-1 and J usage is TRBJ1-1, with a possible D match to TRBD1 (5 bases). Germline CDR1 and CDR2: SQVTM and ANQGSEA. The V gene lost 4 bases and the J gene lost 8 bases, with 17 bases spanning the gap. The CDR3 runs 13 residues. CDR3 DNA: TGCAGCGTTGGGGGCAGGACAAAACAAGAAGCTTTCTTT. Its translation is CSVGGRTKQEAFF.

V and J are TRBV7-9 and TRBJ1-1; no clear D gene. CDR3 length: 14 amino acids. Germline V gene sequence: CDR1 SEHNR, CDR2 FQNEAQ (reference sequence). V was trimmed by 5 bases and J by 2 bases, leaving 12 bases between them. The CDR3, as DNA: TGTGCCAGCAGCCCGGACTTACGTAACACTGAAGCTTTCTTT. Protein product: CASSPDLRNTEAFF.

The gene calls are TRBV29-1 and TRBJ2-1; D is unclear. The ends were cut back, 3 bases at V and 2 bases at J, with 14 bases in the middle. The germline V gene has CDR1 SQVTM and CDR2 ANQGSEA. This CDR3 is built from 15 residues. Here the CDR3 DNA reads TGCAGCGTTGAGTCCCTCTCCGTTCCCTACAATGAGCAGTTCTTC. This gives the protein CSVESLSVPYNEQFF.

CDR3 amino acids: CASSYYGDEQYF. The CDR3 DNA sequence: TGTGCCAGCAGTTATTACGGGGACGAGCAGTACTTC. The V gene is TRBV6-6, the J gene TRBJ2-7, with D perhaps TRBD2 (5 bases). CDR1 and CDR2 (germline): MNHNY, SVGAGI (reference sequence). This CDR3 region has 12 residues. V dropped 3 bases and J dropped 5 bases, with 8 bases sitting between them.

The V gene is TRBV5-1, the J gene TRBJ2-5; 7 positions agree with TRBD2. The CDR3 extends over 12 amino acids. V trimming: 7 bases; J trimming: 3 bases; junction bases outside the gene matches: 3. CDR1 and CDR2 from the germline V gene are SGHRS and YFSETQ. The CDR3 spells CASGAGKETQYF. CDR3 DNA: TGCGCCAGCGGAGCGGGAAAAGAGACCCAGTACTTC.

CDR3 sequence: CTSSQDLADSGSGNTIYF. The CDR3 nucleotides are TGCACCAGCAGCCAAGATCTCGCGGATTCTGGGTCTGGAAACACCATATATTTT. The rearrangement links TRBV1 to TRBJ1-3. TRBV1 is classified as a pseudogene. This CDR3 comprises 18 residues.

The chain carries TRBV19 and TRBJ1-1; a possible D gene is TRBD1 (5 bases). The CDR3 length is 11 residues. V lost 7 bases, J lost 4 bases, and 7 bases lay in between. Germline CDR1 LNHDA, CDR2 SQIVND (reference sequence). The CDR3 DNA reads TGTGCCAGTAAAAGGGGCACTGAAGCTTTCTTT. Translated, it gives CASKRGTEAFF.

This chain links TRBV11-2 with TRBJ2-3; a possible D gene is TRBD2 (6 bases). Germline CDR1 and CDR2: SGHAT and FQNNGV. Trimming left V 3 bases short and J 4 bases short, with 8 bases between. This CDR3 has 13 residues. The CDR3 DNA sequence: TGTGCCAGCAGCTTTTGGGGGGCAGATACGCAGTATTTT. This gives the protein CASSFWGADTQYF.

The chain employs TRBV11-1 and TRBJ1-2; D unresolved. V was pared by 1 base and J by 7 bases, with 10 bases between. Germline CDR1 is SGHAT and CDR2 is FQDESV (reference sequence). The CDR3 has 13 amino acids. CDR3 sequence (DNA): TGTGCCAGCAGCTTAGGAGGTTCGGGTGGCTACACCTTC. Amino acids: CASSLGGSGGYTF.

The gene calls are TRBV7-3 and TRBJ2-3; TRBD2 matches 9 bases. CDR3 length equals 15 residues. V lost 5 bases, J lost 2 bases, and 5 bases stayed unmatched. Germline V gene data show CDR1 as SGHTA and CDR2 as FQGTGA. The CDR3 DNA reads TGTGCCAGCAGCCCTAGCGGGGCTGTCACAGATACGCAGTATTTT. It translates to CASSPSGAVTDTQYF.

V and J are TRBV2 and TRBJ2-7, with TRBD2 identical over 13 bases. Germline V gene data show CDR1 as SNHLY and CDR2 as FYNNEI. The CDR3 loop spans 15 amino acids. J gave up 2 bases and V 8 bases, and 6 bases lay outside the gene matches. The CDR3 sequence is CASGGLAGVTYEQYF. CDR3 DNA sequence: TGTGCCAGCGGCGGACTAGCGGGAGTTACCTACGAGCAGTACTTC.

The V gene is TRBV6-1, the J gene TRBJ2-1; 8 bases fit TRBD2. This CDR3 contains 19 residues. The V segment lost 4 bases and the J segment 2 bases; nucleotides outside the gene matches: 16. Germline CDR1 reads MNHNS; CDR2 reads SASEGT. The CDR3 nucleotides read TGTGCCAGCAGTGTATACAGGTTTGGCGGGAGGCTACCCTACAATGAGCAGTTCTTC. Protein product: CASSVYRFGGRLPYNEQFF.

The chain recombines TRBV10-3 with TRBJ2-1, with 8 bases matching TRBD2. CDR3 length: 20 amino acids. V lost 1 base, J lost 4 bases, and 18 bases stayed unmatched. The germline V gene encodes CDR1 ENHRY and CDR2 SYGVKD. This CDR3 is CAISEFSLPQLAGQYNEQFF. The CDR3 DNA is TGTGCCATCAGTGAGTTTAGTCTCCCCCAGCTAGCGGGCCAATACAATGAGCAGTTCTTC.

This clone was found once. The chain joins TRBV7-7 to TRBJ2-1; 7 nucleotides line up with TRBD2. The CDR3 length is 15 residues. Germline V CDR1 and CDR2: SSHAT, FNYEAQ (reference sequence). After removal of 5 bases from V and 4 bases from J, the junction contained 8 bases not matched to a gene. In nucleotides, the CDR3 is TGTGCCAGCAGCGGGAGGGCTAGCGGTTACAATGAGCAGTTCTTC. Translation: CASSGRASGYNEQFF. Looking up the rest from reference TRBV7-7 and TRBJ2-1 gives the full variable domain: GAGVSQSPRYKVTKRGQDVTLRCDPISSHATLYWYQQALGQGPEFLTYFNYEAQPDKSGLPSDRFSAERPEGSISTLTIQRTEQRDSAMYRCASSGRASGYNEQFFGPGTRLTVL.

The chain uses TRBV5-1 and TRBJ1-2, with 7 bases that match TRBD1. J lost 3 bases, V lost 4 bases, and 3 bases had no gene match. CDR3 length: 13 residues. Germline CDR1 and CDR2: SGHRS and YFSETQ. CDR3 nucleotides: TGCGCCAGCAGCCCAGACAGGGACTATGGCTACACCTTC. As protein: CASSPDRDYGYTF.